What follows are 5 T cell receptor beta chains derived from one specimen sequenced in a study of T-cell memory formation after mild COVID-19. One entry per CDR3 protein, called by TCRdb with MiXCR from the 5' RACE reads. The sample consists of approximately 350,000 distinct CDR3 sequences, 28% of them appearing once. Sequencing input: PBMCs or a T cell subset sorted from them (not recorded which). These receptors all come from an adult woman who had mild COVID-19 (a few samples of this study predate the infection). Cell type and time point are not known.

The chain has TRBV12-3 or TRBV12-4 and TRBJ2-3, with D tentatively TRBD2 (5 bases). Trimming removed 3 bases from V and 2 bases from J, with 12 bases in between. The CDR3 has 15 residues. The CDR3 DNA sequence: TGTGCCAGCAGTTTTAAGGGCGGGTCCACAGATACGCAGTATTTT. It encodes CASSFKGGSTDTQYF.

This clonotype was recorded a few times. The chain employs TRBV6-5 and TRBJ2-5; D gene ambiguous. The CDR3 spans 14 residues. The V end lost 10 bases, the J end lost 0 bases, and 15 bases lay between the germline ends. In germline, CDR1 is MNHEY, CDR2 SVGAGI. The CDR3 sequence: CATSQSRYQETQYF. The CDR3 DNA sequence: TGTGCCACCTCTCAGTCCCGGTACCAAGAGACCCAGTACTTC.

This chain uses TRBV12-3 or TRBV12-4 with TRBJ2-1, with D uncertain. Trimming shortened V by 6 bases and J by 8 bases, and 8 bases separated the two germline ends. The CDR3 runs to 11 residues. CDR3 sequence: CASSPSYEQFF. DNA of the CDR3: TGTGCCAGCAGCCCCTCATATGAGCAGTTCTTC.

This clonotype was picked up a small number of times. This chain links TRBV6-6 with TRBJ2-7; 12 bases map to TRBD2. The CDR3 is made up of 16 amino acids. CDR1 and CDR2 (germline): MNHNY, SVGAGI (reference sequence). With V trimmed by 6 bases and J by 6 bases, 12 bases remained unmatched. The CDR3: CASRPPTSGSASEQYF. The DNA of the CDR3 is TGTGCCAGCAGGCCACCGACTAGCGGGAGTGCTTCCGAGCAGTACTTC.

The CDR3 DNA is TGCAGTGCTGTTCAGGCGACTGAAGCTTTCTTT. Translated: CSAVQATEAFF. The V and J genes are TRBV20-1 and TRBJ1-1; unclear D gene. Germline CDR1 is DFQATT and CDR2 is SNEGSKA (reference sequence). This CDR3 region has 11 residues. Trimming removed 5 bases at V and 5 bases at J, with 9 bases between.